Listed below are T cell receptor beta chains from one sample, sequenced in a study of tumor and adjacent non-tumor tissue in lung cancer. TCRdb independently ran MiXCR on the multiplex PCR reads; one entry per CDR3 protein. The sample lists tens of thousands of distinct CDR3 sequences, under 80% occurring once. The sequenced material came from lung tumor tissue. All receptors come from a woman in her forties or fifties with non-small cell lung cancer. CDR3s include the opening cysteine and the closing phenylalanine or tryptophan. A D gene is named only where the DNA matches it firmly. Size values are once, few and many counts, or a class for expanded clones, and some rows have none.

DNA: TGCGCCAGCAGTGGGGCCGGTGCGCAGCAGCCCCTGCATTTT; CDR3: CASSGAGAQQPLHF; J: TRBJ1-5; V: TRBV10-2; D: NA; size: NA
DNA: TGTGCCATCAATGAGTTCAGGGGTGGGAACACTGGAGCTTTCTTT; CDR3: CAINEFRGGNTGAFF; J: TRBJ1-1; V: TRBV10-3; D: NA; size: NA
DNA: TGTACCAGCAGCTTAGAGGAGGCCAATGATCAGTTCTTC; CDR3: CTSSLEEANDQFF; J: TRBJ2-1; V: TRBV11-2; D: NA; size: NA
DNA: TGTGCCAGCAATTCCCGACAGGAGGGGTCCTACGAGCAGTACTTT; CDR3: CASNSRQEGSYEQYF; J: TRBJ2-7; V: TRBV12-3/TRBV12-4; D: NA; size: few
DNA: TGTGCCAGCAGCTTAATACTAGCGGGGCAAGAGACCCAGTACTTC; CDR3: CASSLILAGQETQYF; J: TRBJ2-5; V: TRBV5-4; D: TRBD2; size: NA
DNA: TGTGCCAGCAGCCATACCCGGGACTACAAAAACAATGAGCAGCTCTTC; CDR3: CASSHTRDYKNNEQLF; J: TRBJ2-1; V: TRBV4-2; D: TRBD2; size: NA
DNA: TGTGCCAGCAGCGGAACCAGGACAGGGCAAGGCAATGAACAGTTCTTC; CDR3: CASSGTRTGQGNEQFF; J: TRBJ2-1; V: TRBV5-4; D: TRBD1; size: once
DNA: TGCGCCAGCACTCCAGAGACGGATTATTATGGCTACACCTTC; CDR3: CASTPETDYYGYTF; J: TRBJ1-2; V: TRBV6-2/TRBV6-3; D: NA; size: once
DNA: TGCGCCAGTAGCCAAGAAAGCCTGAAAACTGAAGCTTTCTTT; CDR3: CASSQESLKTEAFF; J: TRBJ1-1; V: TRBV4-1; D: NA; size: NA
DNA: TGCAGTGTTGATTCCAGCCTGGGCGGGCAGTACTTC; CDR3: CSVDSSLGGQYF; J: TRBJ2-7; V: TRBV29-1; D: NA; size: NA
DNA: TGTGCCAGCAATGGATTCCAGGGGGGGAATACCAGGGAGCTGTTTTTT; CDR3: CASNGFQGGNTRELFF; J: TRBJ2-2; V: TRBV11-2; D: NA; size: NA
DNA: TGTGCCAGCAGTTTAGCTGGTCAGGGTGGACACTACGAGCAGTACTTC; CDR3: CASSLAGQGGHYEQYF; J: TRBJ2-7; V: TRBV28; D: NA; size: NA
DNA: TGCAGCCCGGGACTAGGCACAGATACGCAGTATTTT; CDR3: CSPGLGTDTQYF; J: TRBJ2-3; V: TRBV20-1; D: TRBD2; size: many
DNA: TGTGCCAGCAGTCCAGAAGAGACAAGCGGCTACAATGAGCAGTTCTTC; CDR3: CASSPEETSGYNEQFF; J: TRBJ2-1; V: TRBV4-2; D: NA; size: NA
DNA: TGCAGTGCTAGTCGAGGCAGGGTGAACACTGAAGCTTTCTTT; CDR3: CSASRGRVNTEAFF; J: TRBJ1-1; V: TRBV20-1; D: NA; size: NA
DNA: TGTGCCAGCAGCTTAGAGACAGCTACGCCCTATGGCTACACCTTC; CDR3: CASSLETATPYGYTF; J: TRBJ1-2; V: TRBV11-2; D: NA; size: NA
DNA: TGTGTCAGCAGTCTCGCCAGTAATCAGCCCCAGCATTTT; CDR3: CVSSLASNQPQHF; J: TRBJ1-5; V: TRBV12-3/TRBV12-4; D: NA; size: NA
DNA: TGCGTCAGTAGTGCTAGTACGGGCACTGAGCACTTCTTC; CDR3: CVSSASTGTEHFF; J: TRBJ2-1; V: TRBV10-2; D: NA; size: once
DNA: TGTGCCAGCAGGGGTCCGGAGGTGTATTACACCGGGGAGCTGTTTTTT; CDR3: CASRGPEVYYTGELFF; J: TRBJ2-2; V: TRBV12-3/TRBV12-4; D: NA; size: NA
DNA: TGTGCCAGCAGTTGGACAGGTGTAGGTTGGAATCAGCCCCAGTATTTT; CDR3: CASSWTGVGWNQPQYF; J: TRBJ2-3; V: TRBV28; D: TRBD1; size: few
DNA: TGCGCCAACAGTAGTGCAGATACGCAGTATTTT; CDR3: CANSSADTQYF; J: TRBJ2-3; V: TRBV10-2; D: NA; size: NA
DNA: TGTGCAAGCAGCCAAGACGCGGGAGGGCCCAATGAGAAGTTCTTC; CDR3: CASSQDAGGPNEKFF; J: TRBJ2-1; V: TRBV4-2; D: TRBD2; size: NA
DNA: TGCGCCAGCAGCTTGTCGGGACTTCGGACCTACGAGCGGTACTTC; CDR3: CASSLSGLRTYERYF; J: TRBJ2-7; V: TRBV5-1; D: NA; size: few
DNA: TGTGCCAGCAGCGTCGGACTAGCGAGTTTCTACGATGAGCAGTTCTTC; CDR3: CASSVGLASFYDEQFF; J: TRBJ2-1; V: TRBV9; D: TRBD2; size: few